This T cell receptor (beta chain) was sequenced for a study of Graves' ophthalmopathy and Graves' hyperthyroidism. This CDR3 is built from 14 residues. Trimming removed 2 bases at V and 6 bases at J, with 8 bases between. The V gene's germline CDR1 is MNHNS and CDR2 SASEGT. The sample holds many counts of this clonotype. Antigen unknown. RNA transcripts yielded amplified TCR beta CDR3 regions. Investigators did first-round RT-PCR with HTBI primers, then second-round multiplex PCR. In TCRdb, the multiplex PCR reads were re-called with MiXCR into one record per CDR3 protein. The sample lists 680,000 or so distinct CDR3 sequences, 22% occurring once. Study outcomes and limitations: The 13-signature model separated ophthalmopathy from stable hyperthyroidism at approximately 89% sensitivity and around 80% specificity.

The PBMC fraction was derived from 9 to 10 ml of fresh peripheral blood. This clonotype was sampled from a woman aged 18-29 years with stable Graves' hyperthyroidism. Some clones in this sample may be carry-over from other donors' samples. The sequenced sample was peripheral blood. This chain uses TRBV6-1 with TRBJ1-6; the D gene is possibly TRBD1 (6 bases). The CDR3 DNA follows: TGTGCCAGCAGTGAAACAGGGCCTAATTCACCCCTCCACTTT. Translated, it gives CASSETGPNSPLHF.